This T cell receptor (beta chain) was obtained from a study of beta chain features in type 1 diabetes. Findings of the study overall: TCRB CDR3s were moderately but significantly shorter in Type 1 diabetes patients in all four CD4+ subsets.

Reverse transcribing all isolated RNA meant expressed TCRB transcripts were sequenced. The method was immunoSEQ multiplex PCR; TCRdb's version includes in-frame clones alone and lacks a portion of them. The table records around 600,000 clones, about an eighth of them present only once. V was trimmed by 4 bases and J by 1 base, leaving 10 bases between them. The germline V gene has CDR1 LGHNA and CDR2 YSLEER. CDR3 length: 14 amino acids. A note on this clone: The antigen remains undetermined.

The chain carries TRBV4-3 and TRBJ1-1; no reliable D call. Sequenced sample: naive CD4+ T cells from blood. The source is a man aged 25-45 years with type 1 diabetes. In DNA, the CDR3 is TGCGCCAGCAGCCGACGACACGCGAACACTGAAGCTTTCTTT. Its protein is CASSRRHANTEAFF.